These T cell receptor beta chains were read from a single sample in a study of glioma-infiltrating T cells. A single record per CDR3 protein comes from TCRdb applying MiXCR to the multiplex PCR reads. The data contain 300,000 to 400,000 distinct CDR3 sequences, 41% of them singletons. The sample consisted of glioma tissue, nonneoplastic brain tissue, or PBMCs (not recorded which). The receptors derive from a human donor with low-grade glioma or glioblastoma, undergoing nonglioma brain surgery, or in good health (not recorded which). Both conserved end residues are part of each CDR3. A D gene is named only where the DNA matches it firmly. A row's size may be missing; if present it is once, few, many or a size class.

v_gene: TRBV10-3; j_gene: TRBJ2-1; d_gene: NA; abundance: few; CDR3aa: CAISKGGLGEQFF; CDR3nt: TGTGCCATCAGTAAGGGGGGGCTCGGGGAGCAGTTCTTC
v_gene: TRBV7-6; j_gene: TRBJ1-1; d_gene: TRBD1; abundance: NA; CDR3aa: CASSFQVKAGTGIGRTEAFF; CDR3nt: TGTGCCAGCAGCTTCCAAGTTAAGGCCGGGACAGGGATAGGGAGGACTGAAGCTTTCTTT
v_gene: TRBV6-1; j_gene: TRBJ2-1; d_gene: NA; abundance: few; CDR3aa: CASSGLVDDYNEQFF; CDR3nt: TGTGCCAGCAGTGGTCTAGTAGACGACTACAATGAGCAGTTCTTC
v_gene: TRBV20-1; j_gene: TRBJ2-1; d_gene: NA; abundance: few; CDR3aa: CSASRGQRLGNLNEQFF; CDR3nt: TGCAGTGCTTCCCGGGGGCAGCGACTGGGCAACCTCAATGAGCAGTTCTTC
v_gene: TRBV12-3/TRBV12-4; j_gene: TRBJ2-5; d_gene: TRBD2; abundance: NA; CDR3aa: CASSPSGQETQYF; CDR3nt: TGTGCCAGCAGCCCTAGCGGCCAAGAGACCCAGTACTTC
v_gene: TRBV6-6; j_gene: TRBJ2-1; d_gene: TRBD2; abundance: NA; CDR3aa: CASTPARSGKETQFF; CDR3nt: TGTGCCAGCACCCCTGCGAGGAGCGGGAAAGAGACCCAGTTCTTC
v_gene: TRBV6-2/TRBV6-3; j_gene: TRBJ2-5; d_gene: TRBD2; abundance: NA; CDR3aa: CASSSRTSGETQYF; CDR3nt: TGTGCCAGCAGTTCAAGGACTAGCGGAGAGACCCAGTACTTC
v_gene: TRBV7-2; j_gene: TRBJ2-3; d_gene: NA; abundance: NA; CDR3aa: CASSLGGRDTQYF; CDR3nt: TGTGCCAGCAGCTTGGGGGGTAGAGATACGCAGTATTTT
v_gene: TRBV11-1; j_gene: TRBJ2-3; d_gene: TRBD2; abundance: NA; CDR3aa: CASSLAASGPSTDTQYF; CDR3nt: TGTGCCAGCAGCTTAGCGGCTAGCGGGCCTAGCACAGATACGCAGTATTTT
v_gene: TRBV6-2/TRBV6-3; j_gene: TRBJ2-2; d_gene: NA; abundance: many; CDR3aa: CASSYDRPTGELFF; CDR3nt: TGTGCCAGCAGTTATGACCGTCCCACCGGGGAGCTGTTTTTT
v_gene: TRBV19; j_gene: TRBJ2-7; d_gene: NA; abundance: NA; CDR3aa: CASSISSVWGLSTYEQYF; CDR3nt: TGTGCCAGTAGTATATCATCGGTTTGGGGCCTATCTACTTACGAGCAGTACTTC
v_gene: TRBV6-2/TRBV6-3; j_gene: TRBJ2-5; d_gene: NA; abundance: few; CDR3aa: CASSYFTGKETQYF; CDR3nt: TGTGCCAGCAGTTACTTTACAGGAAAAGAGACCCAGTACTTC
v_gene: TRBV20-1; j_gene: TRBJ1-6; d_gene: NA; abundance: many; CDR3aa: CSASTFQGSYNSPLHF; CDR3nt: TGCAGTGCTAGTACTTTTCAAGGCTCCTATAATTCACCCCTCCACTTT
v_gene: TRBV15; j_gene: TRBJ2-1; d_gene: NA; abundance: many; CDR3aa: CATSRGPMRSYNEQFF; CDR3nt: TGTGCCACCAGCAGAGGACCTATGCGCTCCTACAATGAGCAGTTCTTC
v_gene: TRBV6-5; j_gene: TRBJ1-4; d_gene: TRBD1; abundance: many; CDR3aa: CASSYRQGNEKLFF; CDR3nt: TGTGCCAGCAGTTACCGACAGGGCAATGAAAAACTGTTTTTT
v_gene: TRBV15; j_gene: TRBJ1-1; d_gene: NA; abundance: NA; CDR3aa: CATSRDGAAEAFF; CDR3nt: TGTGCCACCAGCAGAGATGGGGCGGCTGAAGCTTTCTTT
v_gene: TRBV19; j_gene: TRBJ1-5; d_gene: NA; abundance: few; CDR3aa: CASSMGRNSNQPQHF; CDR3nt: TGTGCCAGTAGTATGGGCCGGAATAGCAATCAGCCCCAGCATTTT
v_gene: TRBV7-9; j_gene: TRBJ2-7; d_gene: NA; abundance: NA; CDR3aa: CASSRVDYEQYF; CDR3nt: TGTGCCAGCAGTCGGGTGGACTACGAGCAGTACTTC
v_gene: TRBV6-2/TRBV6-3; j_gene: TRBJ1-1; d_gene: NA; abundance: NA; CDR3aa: CANSYLNTEAFF; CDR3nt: TGTGCCAACAGTTACCTGAACACTGAAGCTTTCTTT
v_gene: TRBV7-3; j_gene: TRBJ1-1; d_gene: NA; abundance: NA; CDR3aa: CASSLESGGHTEAFF; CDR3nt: TGTGCCAGCAGCTTAGAGTCCGGGGGCCACACTGAAGCTTTCTTT
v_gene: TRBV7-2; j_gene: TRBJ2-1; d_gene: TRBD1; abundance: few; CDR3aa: CASSLPGGRLYNEQFF; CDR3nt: TGTGCCAGCAGCTTACCAGGGGGAAGACTTTACAATGAGCAGTTCTTC
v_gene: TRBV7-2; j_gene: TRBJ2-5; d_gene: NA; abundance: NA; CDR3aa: CASSLRAYRIPQETQYF; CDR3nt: TGTGCCAGCAGCCTGAGAGCGTACAGGATTCCCCAAGAGACCCAGTACTTC
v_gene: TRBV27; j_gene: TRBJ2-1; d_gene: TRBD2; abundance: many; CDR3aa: CASSLGIAGTMYNEQFF; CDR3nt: TGTGCCAGCAGTTTAGGGATAGCGGGAACAATGTACAATGAGCAGTTCTTC
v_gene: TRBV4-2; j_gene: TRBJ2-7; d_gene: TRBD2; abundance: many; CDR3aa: CASSQDGTSGSYEQYF; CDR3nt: TGTGCCAGCAGCCAAGATGGGACTAGCGGCTCCTACGAGCAGTACTTC
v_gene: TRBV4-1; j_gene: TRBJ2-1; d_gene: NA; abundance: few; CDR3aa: CASSQDEMALHNEQFF; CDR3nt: TGCGCCAGCAGCCAAGATGAGATGGCCTTACACAATGAGCAGTTCTTC
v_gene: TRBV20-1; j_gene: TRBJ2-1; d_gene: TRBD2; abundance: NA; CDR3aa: CSAKLAGAYNKQFF; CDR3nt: TGCAGTGCTAAACTAGCGGGAGCTTACAATAAGCAGTTCTTC
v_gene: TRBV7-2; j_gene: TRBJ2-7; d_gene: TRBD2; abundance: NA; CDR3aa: CASSLVGTSGDEQYF; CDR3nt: TGTGCCAGCAGCTTAGTGGGGACTAGCGGCGACGAGCAGTACTTC
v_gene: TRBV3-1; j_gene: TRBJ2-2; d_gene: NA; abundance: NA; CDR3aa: CASSQFQFTGELFF; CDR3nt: TGTGCCAGCAGCCAATTCCAGTTCACCGGGGAGCTGTTTTTT
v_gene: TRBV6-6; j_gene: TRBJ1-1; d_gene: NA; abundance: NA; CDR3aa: CASSHSSTKAFF; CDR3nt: TGTGCCAGCAGTCACTCGTCGACTAAAGCTTTCTTT
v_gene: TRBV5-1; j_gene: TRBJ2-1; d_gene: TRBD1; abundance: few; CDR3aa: CASSQGQGPYNEQFF; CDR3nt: TGCGCCAGCAGCCAGGGACAGGGACCGTATAATGAGCAGTTCTTC
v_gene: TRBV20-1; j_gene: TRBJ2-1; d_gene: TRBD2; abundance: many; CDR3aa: CSGRETSDNEQFF; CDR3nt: TGCAGTGGGCGGGAGACGAGTGACAATGAGCAGTTCTTC
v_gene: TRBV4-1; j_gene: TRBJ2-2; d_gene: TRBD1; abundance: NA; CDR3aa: CASSHTGPGTGGRGELFF; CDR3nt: TGCGCCAGCAGCCACACAGGCCCCGGGACAGGGGGCCGCGGGGAGCTGTTTTTT
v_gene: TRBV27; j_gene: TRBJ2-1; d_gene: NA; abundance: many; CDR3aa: CASRGTGSYNEQFF; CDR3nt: TGTGCCAGTCGGGGGACGGGATCCTACAATGAGCAGTTCTTC
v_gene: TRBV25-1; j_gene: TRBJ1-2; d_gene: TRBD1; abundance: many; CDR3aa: CASSDPDRASNYGYTF; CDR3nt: TGTGCCAGCAGTGACCCGGACAGGGCATCTAACTATGGCTACACCTTC
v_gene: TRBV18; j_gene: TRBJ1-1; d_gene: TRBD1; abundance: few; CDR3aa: CASSTRQGRTEAFF; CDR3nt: TGTGCCAGCTCAACGAGACAGGGAAGGACTGAAGCTTTCTTT
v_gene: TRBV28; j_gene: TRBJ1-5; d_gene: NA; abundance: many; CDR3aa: CASSLAAGGNQPQHF; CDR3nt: TGTGCCAGCAGTTTAGCGGCCGGCGGGAATCAGCCCCAGCATTTT
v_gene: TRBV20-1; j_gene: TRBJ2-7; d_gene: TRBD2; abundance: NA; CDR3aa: CSARSGTSGRAGGSEQYF; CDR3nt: TGCAGTGCTAGATCCGGGACTAGCGGGAGGGCCGGAGGCTCCGAGCAGTACTTC
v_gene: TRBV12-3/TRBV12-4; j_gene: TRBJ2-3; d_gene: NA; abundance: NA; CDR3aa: CASQIAVSTDTQYF; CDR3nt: TGTGCCAGCCAAATAGCGGTTAGCACAGATACGCAGTATTTT
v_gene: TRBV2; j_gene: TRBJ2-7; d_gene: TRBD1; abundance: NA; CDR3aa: CASSELGTVAIREQYF; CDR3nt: TGTGCCAGCAGTGAATTGGGGACAGTTGCGATACGCGAGCAGTACTTC
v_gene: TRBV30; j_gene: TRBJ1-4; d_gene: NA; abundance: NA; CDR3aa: CASYYPTGPTSTNEKLFF; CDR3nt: TGTGCCTCCTACTATCCGACAGGTCCAACGTCAACTAATGAAAAACTGTTTTTT
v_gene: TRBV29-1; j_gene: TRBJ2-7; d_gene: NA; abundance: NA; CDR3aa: CSVEGKDSSYEQYF; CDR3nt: TGCAGCGTTGAGGGAAAGGACAGTTCCTACGAGCAGTACTTC
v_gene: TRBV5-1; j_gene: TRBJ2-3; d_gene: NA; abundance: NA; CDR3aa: CASSLAARTGTDTQYF; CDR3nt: TGCGCCAGCAGCTTGGCCGCCAGGACCGGGACAGATACGCAGTATTTT
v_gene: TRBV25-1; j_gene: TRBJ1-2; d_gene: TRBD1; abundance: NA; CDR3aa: CASSGWTGDYGYTF; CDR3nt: TGTGCCAGCAGTGGATGGACAGGGGACTATGGCTACACCTTC
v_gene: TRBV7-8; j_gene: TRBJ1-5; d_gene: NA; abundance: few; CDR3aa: CASSLVWGDQPQHF; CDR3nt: TGTGCCAGCAGCTTAGTTTGGGGGGATCAGCCCCAGCATTTT
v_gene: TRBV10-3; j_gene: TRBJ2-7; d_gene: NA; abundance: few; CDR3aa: CATNNPTVNSYEQYF; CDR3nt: TGTGCCACCAATAACCCGACAGTGAACTCCTACGAGCAGTACTTC
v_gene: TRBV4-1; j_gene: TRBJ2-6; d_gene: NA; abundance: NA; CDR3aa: CASSHPSPGSSGANVLTF; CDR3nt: TGCGCCAGCAGCCACCCATCTCCAGGGAGCTCTGGGGCCAACGTCCTGACTTTC
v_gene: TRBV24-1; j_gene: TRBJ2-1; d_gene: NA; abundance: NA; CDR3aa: CATSASSRGSYSEQFF; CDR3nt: TGTGCCACCAGTGCTTCTAGCAGGGGCTCCTACAGTGAGCAGTTCTTC
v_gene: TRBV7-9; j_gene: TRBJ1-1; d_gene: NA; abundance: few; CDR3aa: CATSILNTEAFF; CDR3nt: TGTGCCACCTCGATTCTGAACACTGAAGCTTTCTTT
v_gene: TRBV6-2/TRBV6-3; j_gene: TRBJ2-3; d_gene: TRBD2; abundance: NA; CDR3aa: CASEGLAADTQYF; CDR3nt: TGTGCCAGCGAGGGACTAGCGGCAGATACGCAGTATTTT
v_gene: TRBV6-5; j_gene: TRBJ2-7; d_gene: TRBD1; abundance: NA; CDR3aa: CASSPRPGQGSYEQYF; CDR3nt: TGTGCCAGCAGTCCCAGGCCGGGACAGGGGTCCTACGAGCAGTACTTC
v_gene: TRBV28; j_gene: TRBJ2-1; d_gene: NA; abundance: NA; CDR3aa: CASTQVQGSDEQFF; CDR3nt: TGTGCCAGCACCCAGGTACAGGGCTCGGATGAGCAGTTCTTC
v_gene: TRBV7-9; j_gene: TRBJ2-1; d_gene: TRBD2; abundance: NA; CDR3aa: CASSPSSGRTEQFF; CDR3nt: TGTGCCAGCAGCCCCTCTAGCGGGAGAACTGAGCAGTTCTTC
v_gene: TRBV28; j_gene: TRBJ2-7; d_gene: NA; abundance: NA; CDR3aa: CASSTVAGGTYEQYF; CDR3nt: TGTGCCAGCAGTACTGTGGCGGGCGGTACCTACGAGCAGTACTTC